The sequence of this T cell receptor (beta chain) was determined in a study of cytomegalovirus exposure and HLA in healthy donors (TCRdb year 2017). With respect to the entire study: A later analysis indicated that the 90 to 150 validation repertoires were generated on the platform also employed for the 700 or so repertoires of the first cohort. A separate validation cohort of over 95 different subjects was used in addition to the 666-subject first cohort. The study aimed to test whether signatures of past pathogen exposure could be identified by cataloging public T cell receptors. To predict cytomegalovirus infection status, the study combined high-throughput TCR immunosequencing, statistical association of individual TCRs with disease status, and machine learning. Overall results and qualifications from the work: A few of the identified cytomegalovirus-associated TCR beta chains were confirmed in vitro to be specific for cytomegalovirus antigens. The authors suggested that the approach could potentially be generalized to other disease states and immunological phenotypes. A later analysis had no HLA typing for the validation cohort, so co-occurrence there was scored across all 120 repertoires. Across donors, most TCR sequences were observed very rarely, whereas some public TCRs were present in many individuals. Of the cluster scores, approximately 95% were above 0 in a later analysis, which found that TCRs clustered in the first cohort also tended to co-occur in the 95 to 150 validation repertoires. The study gave a list of about 170 TCR beta chains associated with cytomegalovirus. The classifier was reported to diagnose cytomegalovirus status with high specificity and sensitivity in both the original and validation cohorts.

Library generation was performed with the immunoSEQ multiplex PCR assay. The authors' analysis ran thus. A statistical classification framework was developed to diagnose cytomegalovirus status using the catalog of TCR beta chain sequences. The source is immuneACCESS, and TCRdb retained only in-frame sequences with V and J called. Part of the clones is not carried over; for the studies checked, unresolved V genes explain less than half of this, and the remainder is unexplained. V and J calls plus clone size are reproduced from that table; the DNA served to infer D and trimming. The sample table records 150,000 to 200,000 clones; 70% to 90% of these occur just once. 2.5% to 3.5% of the sample is taken by the ten largest. The donors belonged to the validation cohort of about 120 subjects, which was separate from the 666-subject first cohort. The cysteine opens and the phenylalanine closes a CDR3 of 15 amino acids. The retained sequence is limited to the CDR3, 45 bases, with the frame set at the first base. In the germline V gene, CDR1 corresponds to SGHDN and CDR2 to FVKESK. Trimming costs V 2 bases and J 5 bases, and their ends lie 15 bases apart.

To note about this clone: The antigen it recognizes is unknown. The record has no base qualities; no much larger clone is one base away.

The chain uses TRBV14 and TRBJ1-1, with no confident D gene call. The TCR comes from a man between 18 and 29 years old in good health and CMV-seronegative. The sample taken for sequencing was PBMCs. Here is the DNA: TGTGCCAGCAGCCAATGGCGGGCGCTGGGGACTGAAGCTTTCTTT. It translates as CASSQWRALGTEAFF.